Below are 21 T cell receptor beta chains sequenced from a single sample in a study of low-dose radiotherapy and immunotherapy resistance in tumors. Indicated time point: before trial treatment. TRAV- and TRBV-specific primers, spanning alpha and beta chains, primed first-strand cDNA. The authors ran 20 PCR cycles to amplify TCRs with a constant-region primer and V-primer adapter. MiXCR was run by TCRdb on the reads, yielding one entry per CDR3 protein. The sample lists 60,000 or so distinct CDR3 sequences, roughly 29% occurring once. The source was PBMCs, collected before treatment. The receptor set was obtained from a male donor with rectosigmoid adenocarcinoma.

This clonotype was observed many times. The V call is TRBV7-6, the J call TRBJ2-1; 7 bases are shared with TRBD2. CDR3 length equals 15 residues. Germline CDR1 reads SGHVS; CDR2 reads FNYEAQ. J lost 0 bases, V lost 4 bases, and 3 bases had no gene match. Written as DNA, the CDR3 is TGTGCCAGCAGCTCCTTAGCGGGCTCCTACAATGAGCAGTTCTTC. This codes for CASSSLAGSYNEQFF. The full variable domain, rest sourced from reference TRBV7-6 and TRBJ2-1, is GAGVSQSPRYKVTKRGQDVALRCDPISGHVSLYWYRQALGQGPEFLTYFNYEAQQDKSGLPNDRFSAERPEGSISTLTIQRTEQRDSAMYRCASSSLAGSYNEQFFGPGTRLTVL.

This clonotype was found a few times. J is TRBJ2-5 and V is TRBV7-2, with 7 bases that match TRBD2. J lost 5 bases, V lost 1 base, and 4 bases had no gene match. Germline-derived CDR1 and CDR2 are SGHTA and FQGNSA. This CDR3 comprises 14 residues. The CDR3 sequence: CASSLGGGYETQYF. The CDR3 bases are TGTGCCAGCAGCTTAGGGGGAGGGTACGAGACCCAGTACTTC.

DNA of the CDR3: TGCGCCAGCAGCTTGGGAGAGTTCACAGATACGCAGTATTTT. It specifies CASSLGEFTDTQYF. The V call is TRBV5-1, the J call TRBJ2-3, with no clear D. V was pared by 0 bases and J by 2 bases, with 7 bases between. The CDR3 has 14 amino acids. Per the germline V gene, CDR1 is SGHRS and CDR2 is YFSETQ. The full variable domain, completed using reference TRBV5-1 and TRBJ2-3, is KAGVTQTPRYLIKTRGQQVTLSCSPISGHRSVSWYQQTPGQGLQFLFEYFSETQRNKGNFPGRFSGRQFSNSRSEMNVSTLELGDSALYLCASSLGEFTDTQYFGPGTRLTVL.

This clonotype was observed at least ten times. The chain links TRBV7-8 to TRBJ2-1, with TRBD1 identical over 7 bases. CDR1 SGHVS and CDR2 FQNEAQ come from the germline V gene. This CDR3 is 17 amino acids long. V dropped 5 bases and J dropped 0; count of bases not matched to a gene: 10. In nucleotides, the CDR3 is TGTGCCAGCAGCCTCCGGACAGGTCACAACTCCTACAATGAGCAGTTCTTC. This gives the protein CASSLRTGHNSYNEQFF.

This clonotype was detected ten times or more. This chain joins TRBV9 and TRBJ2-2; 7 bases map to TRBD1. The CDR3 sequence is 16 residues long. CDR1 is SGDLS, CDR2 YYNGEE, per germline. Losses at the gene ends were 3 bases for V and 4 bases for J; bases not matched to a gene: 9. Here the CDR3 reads CASSASGQMGTGELFF. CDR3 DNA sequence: TGTGCCAGCAGCGCTTCGGGACAGATGGGCACCGGGGAGCTGTTTTTT.

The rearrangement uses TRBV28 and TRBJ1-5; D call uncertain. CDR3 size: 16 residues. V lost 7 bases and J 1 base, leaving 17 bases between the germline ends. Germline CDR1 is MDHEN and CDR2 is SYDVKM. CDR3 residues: CASTSPGSGSNQPQHF. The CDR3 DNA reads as TGTGCCAGCACTAGCCCGGGGTCGGGGAGCAATCAGCCCCAGCATTTT.

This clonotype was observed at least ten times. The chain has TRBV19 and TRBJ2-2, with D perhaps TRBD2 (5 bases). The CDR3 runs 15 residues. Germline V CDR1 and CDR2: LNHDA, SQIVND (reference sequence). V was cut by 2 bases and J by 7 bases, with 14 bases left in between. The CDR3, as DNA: TGTGCCAGTAGTATACAGGACTGGGTGGGCGGGGAGCTGTTTTTT. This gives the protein CASSIQDWVGGELFF.

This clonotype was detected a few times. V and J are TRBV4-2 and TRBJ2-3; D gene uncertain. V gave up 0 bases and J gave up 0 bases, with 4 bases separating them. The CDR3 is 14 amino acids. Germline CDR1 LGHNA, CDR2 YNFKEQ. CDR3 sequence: CASSQDGSTDTQYF. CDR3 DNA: TGTGCCAGCAGCCAAGATGGCAGCACAGATACGCAGTATTTT.

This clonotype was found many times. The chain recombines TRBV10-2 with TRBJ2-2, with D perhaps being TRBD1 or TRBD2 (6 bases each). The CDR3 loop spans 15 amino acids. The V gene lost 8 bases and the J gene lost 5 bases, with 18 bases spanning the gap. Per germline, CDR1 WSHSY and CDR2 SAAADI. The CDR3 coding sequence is TGCGCCAGCTCTGATAGCGGAGGGGGGACCGGGGAGCTGTTTTTT. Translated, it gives CASSDSGGGTGELFF.

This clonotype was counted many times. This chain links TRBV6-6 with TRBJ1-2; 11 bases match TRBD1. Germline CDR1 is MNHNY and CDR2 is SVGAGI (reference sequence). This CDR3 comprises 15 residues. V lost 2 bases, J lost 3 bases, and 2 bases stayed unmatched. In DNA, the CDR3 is TGTGCCAGCAGTTACCGGGGACAGGGGGACTATGGCTACACCTTC. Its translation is CASSYRGQGDYGYTF.

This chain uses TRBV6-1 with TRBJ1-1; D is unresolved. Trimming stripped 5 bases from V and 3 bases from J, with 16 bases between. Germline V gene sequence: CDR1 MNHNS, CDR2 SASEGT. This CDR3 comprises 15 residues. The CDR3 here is CASSYSILLDTEAFF. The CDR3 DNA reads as TGTGCCAGCAGTTACTCTATCCTCCTAGACACTGAAGCTTTCTTT.

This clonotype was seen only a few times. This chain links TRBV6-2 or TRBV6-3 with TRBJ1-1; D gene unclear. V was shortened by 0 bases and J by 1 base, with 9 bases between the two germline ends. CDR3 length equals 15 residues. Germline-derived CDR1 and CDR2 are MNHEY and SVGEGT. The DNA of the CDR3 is TGTGCCAGCAGTTACTCGAAGTCAGCGAACACTGAAGCTTTCTTT. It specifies CASSYSKSANTEAFF.

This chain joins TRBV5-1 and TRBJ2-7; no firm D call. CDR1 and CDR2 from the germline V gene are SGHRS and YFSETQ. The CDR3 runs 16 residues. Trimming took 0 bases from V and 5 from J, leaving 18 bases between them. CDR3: CASSLGAAQRGDEQYF. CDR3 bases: TGCGCCAGCAGCTTGGGGGCCGCGCAAAGAGGTGACGAGCAGTACTTC.

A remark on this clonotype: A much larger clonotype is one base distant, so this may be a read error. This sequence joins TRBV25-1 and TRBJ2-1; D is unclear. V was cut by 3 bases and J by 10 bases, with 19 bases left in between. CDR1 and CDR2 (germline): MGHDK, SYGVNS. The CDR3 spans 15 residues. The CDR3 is CASSDPGRTSYEQFF. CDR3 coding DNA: TGTGCCAGCAGTGACCCTGGACGGACCTCCTACGAGCAGTTCTTC.

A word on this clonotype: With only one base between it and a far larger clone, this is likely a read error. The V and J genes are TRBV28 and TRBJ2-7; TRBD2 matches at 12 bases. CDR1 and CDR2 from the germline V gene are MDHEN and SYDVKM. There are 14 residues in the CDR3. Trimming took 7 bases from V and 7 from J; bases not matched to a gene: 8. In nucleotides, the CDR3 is TGTGCCAGCACGAGGCTAGCGGGGGGGGGTGAGCAGTACTTC. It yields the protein CASTRLAGGGEQYF.

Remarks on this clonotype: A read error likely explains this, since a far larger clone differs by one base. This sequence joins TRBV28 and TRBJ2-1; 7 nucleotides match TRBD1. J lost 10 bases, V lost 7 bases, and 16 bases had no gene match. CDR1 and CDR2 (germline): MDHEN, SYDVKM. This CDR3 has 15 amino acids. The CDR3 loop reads CASTSDRADLLEQFF. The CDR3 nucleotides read TGTGCCAGCACATCCGACAGGGCCGACCTCCTCGAGCAGTTCTTC.

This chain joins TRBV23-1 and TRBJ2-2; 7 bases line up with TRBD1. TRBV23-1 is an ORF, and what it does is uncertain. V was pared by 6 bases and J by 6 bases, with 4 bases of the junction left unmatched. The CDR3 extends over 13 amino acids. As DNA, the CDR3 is TGCGCCAGCAGCCGACAGGGCCCCGGGGAGCTGTTTTTT. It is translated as CASSRQGPGELFF.

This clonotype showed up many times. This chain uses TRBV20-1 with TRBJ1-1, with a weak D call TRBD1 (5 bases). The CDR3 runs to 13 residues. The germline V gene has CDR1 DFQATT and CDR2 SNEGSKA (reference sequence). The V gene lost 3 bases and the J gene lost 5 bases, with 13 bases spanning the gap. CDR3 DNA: TGCAGTGCTAGCGACAGAAGTGGTACTGAAGCTTTCTTT. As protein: CSASDRSGTEAFF.

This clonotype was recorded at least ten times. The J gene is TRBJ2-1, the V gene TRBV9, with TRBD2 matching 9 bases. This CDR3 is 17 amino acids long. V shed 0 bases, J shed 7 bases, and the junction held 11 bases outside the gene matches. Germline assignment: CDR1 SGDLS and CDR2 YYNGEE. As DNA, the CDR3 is TGTGCCAGCAGCGTAGGGCCCTTAGCGGGAGTTCAGAATGAGCAGTTCTTC. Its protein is CASSVGPLAGVQNEQFF.

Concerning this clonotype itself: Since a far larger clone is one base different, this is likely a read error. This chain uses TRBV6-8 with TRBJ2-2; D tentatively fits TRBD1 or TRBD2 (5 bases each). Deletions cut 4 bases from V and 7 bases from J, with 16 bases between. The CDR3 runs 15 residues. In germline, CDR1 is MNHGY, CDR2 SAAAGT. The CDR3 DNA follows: TGTGCCAGCAGTTTATTGGGGGACGCGATCGGGGAGCTGTTTTTT. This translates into CASSLLGDAIGELFF.

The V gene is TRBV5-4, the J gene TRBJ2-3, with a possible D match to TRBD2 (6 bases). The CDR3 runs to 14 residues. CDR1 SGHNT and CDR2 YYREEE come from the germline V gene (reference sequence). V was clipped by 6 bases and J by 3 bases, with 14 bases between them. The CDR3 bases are TGTGCCAGCACCGTAGAGGAGGGGACAGATACGCAGTATTTT. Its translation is CASTVEEGTDTQYF.